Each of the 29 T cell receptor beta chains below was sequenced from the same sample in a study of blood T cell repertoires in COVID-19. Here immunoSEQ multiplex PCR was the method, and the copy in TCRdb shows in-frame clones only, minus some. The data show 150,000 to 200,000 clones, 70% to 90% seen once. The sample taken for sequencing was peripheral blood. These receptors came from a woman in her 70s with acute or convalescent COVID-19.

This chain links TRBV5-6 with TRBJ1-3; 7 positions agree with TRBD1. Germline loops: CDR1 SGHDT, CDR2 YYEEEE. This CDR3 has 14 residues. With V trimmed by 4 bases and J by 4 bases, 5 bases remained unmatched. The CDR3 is CASSPIQGGNTIYF. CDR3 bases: TGTGCCAGCAGCCCGATACAGGGGGGAAACACCATATATTTT.

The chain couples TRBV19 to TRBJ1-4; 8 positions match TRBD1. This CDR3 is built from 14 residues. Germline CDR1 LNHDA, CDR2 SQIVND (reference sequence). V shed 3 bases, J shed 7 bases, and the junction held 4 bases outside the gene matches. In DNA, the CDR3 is TGTGCCAGTAGTATGGACAGGGTGGGTGAAAAACTGTTTTTT. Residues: CASSMDRVGEKLFF.

The CDR3 DNA reads TGCAGCGTTGAGCAACGGTACTCCACTGAAGCTTTCTTT. It yields the protein CSVEQRYSTEAFF. The chain carries TRBV29-1 and TRBJ1-1; unclear D gene. The CDR3 loop spans 13 amino acids. Germline-derived CDR1 and CDR2 are SQVTM and ANQGSEA. The V and J ends lost 3 bases and 4 bases respectively, with 12 bases between them.

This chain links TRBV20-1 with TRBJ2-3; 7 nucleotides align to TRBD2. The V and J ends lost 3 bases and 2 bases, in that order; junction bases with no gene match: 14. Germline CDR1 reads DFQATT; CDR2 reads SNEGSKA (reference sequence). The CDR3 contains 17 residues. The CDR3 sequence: CSASGGLPNDLTDTQYF. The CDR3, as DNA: TGCAGTGCTAGTGGGGGACTACCAAACGACCTCACAGATACGCAGTATTTT.

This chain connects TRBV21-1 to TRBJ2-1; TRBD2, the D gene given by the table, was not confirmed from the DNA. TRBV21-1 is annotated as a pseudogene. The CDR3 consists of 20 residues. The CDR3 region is CASSKERLKPPSGSYNEQFF. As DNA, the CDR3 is TGTGCCAGCAGCAAAGAGAGACTGAAGCCACCTTCCGGCTCCTACAATGAGCAGTTCTTC.

The CDR3 here is CASSQDDTPITEAFF. CDR3 DNA: TGTGCCAGCAGCCAAGATGACACCCCCATCACTGAAGCTTTCTTT. The chain couples TRBV4-2 to TRBJ1-1; D call uncertain. The CDR3 is 15 amino acids. CDR1 is LGHNA, CDR2 YNFKEQ, per germline. Between the trimmed V and J ends, which lost 0 bases and 4 bases, there was a span of 12 bases.

The CDR3 nucleotides read TGTGCCACCAGCAGAGATCGGGGTGTAGGGAGAGGCGAAAAACTGTTTTTT. It yields the protein CATSRDRGVGRGEKLFF. The chain couples TRBV15 to TRBJ1-4; D ambiguous. The CDR3 is 17 amino acids. Deletions cut 0 bases from V and 8 bases from J, with 19 bases between. In germline, CDR1 is LNHNV, CDR2 YYDKDF (reference sequence).

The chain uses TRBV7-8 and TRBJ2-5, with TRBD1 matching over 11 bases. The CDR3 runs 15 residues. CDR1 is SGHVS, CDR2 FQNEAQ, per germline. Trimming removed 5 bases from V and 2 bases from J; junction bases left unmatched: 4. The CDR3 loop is CASSRDRGNQETQYF. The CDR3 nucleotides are TGTGCCAGCAGCAGGGACAGGGGGAATCAAGAGACCCAGTACTTC.

CDR3 coding DNA: TGTGCCAGCAGCCAAGTTTACAGAGATGAAGCTTTCTTT. Its protein product is CASSQVYRDEAFF. The chain links TRBV14 to TRBJ1-1; D remains ambiguous. The CDR3 extends over 13 amino acids. V lost 1 base and J lost 7, with 10 bases in between. Germline CDR1 and CDR2: SGHDN and FVKESK. The variable domain in full, completed from reference TRBV14 and TRBJ1-1, reads EAGVTQFPSHSVIEKGQTVTLRCDPISGHDNLYWYRRVMGKEIKFLLHFVKESKQDESGMPNNRFLAERTGGTYSTLKVQPAELEDSGVYFCASSQVYRDEAFFGQGTRLTVV.

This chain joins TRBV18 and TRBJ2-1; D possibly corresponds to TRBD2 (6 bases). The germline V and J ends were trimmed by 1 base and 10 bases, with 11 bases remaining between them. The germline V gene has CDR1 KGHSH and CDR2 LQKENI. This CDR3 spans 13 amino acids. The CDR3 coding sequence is TGTGCCAGCTCACCACGACCAGGAGGGGAGCAGTTCTTC. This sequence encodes CASSPRPGGEQFF.

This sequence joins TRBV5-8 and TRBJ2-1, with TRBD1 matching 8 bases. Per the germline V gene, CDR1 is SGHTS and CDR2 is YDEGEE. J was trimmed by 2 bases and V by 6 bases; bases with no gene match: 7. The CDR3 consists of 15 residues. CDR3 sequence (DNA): TGTGCCAGCAAGAGGGGACAGGCCCCCTACAATGAGCAGTTCTTC. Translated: CASKRGQAPYNEQFF. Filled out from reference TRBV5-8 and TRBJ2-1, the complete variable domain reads EAGVTQSPTHLIKTRGQQATLRCSPISGHTSVYWYQQALGLGLQFLLWYDEGEERNRGNFPPRFSGRQFPNYSSELNVNALELEDSALYLCASKRGQAPYNEQFFGPGTRLTVL.

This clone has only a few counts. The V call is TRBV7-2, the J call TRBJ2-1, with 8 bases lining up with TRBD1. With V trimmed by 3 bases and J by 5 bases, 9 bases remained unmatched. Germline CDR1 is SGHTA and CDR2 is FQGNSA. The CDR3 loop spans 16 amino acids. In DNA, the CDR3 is TGTGCCAGCAGCTTCCTGGGACAGGCGGGAAACAATGAGCAGTTCTTC. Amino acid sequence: CASSFLGQAGNNEQFF.

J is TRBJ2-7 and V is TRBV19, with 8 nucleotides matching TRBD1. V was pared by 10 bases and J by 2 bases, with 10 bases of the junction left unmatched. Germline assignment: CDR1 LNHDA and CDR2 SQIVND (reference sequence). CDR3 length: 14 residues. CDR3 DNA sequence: TGTGCCACCAAAAGACAGGGGAAAGCCTACGAGCAGTACTTC. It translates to CATKRQGKAYEQYF.

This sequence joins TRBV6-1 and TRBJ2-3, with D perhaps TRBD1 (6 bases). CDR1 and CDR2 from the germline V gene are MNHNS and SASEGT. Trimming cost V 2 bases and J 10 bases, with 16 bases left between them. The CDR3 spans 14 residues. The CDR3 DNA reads TGTGCCAGCAGTGAACTACGACAGGCGATTTCGCAGTATTTT. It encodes CASSELRQAISQYF.

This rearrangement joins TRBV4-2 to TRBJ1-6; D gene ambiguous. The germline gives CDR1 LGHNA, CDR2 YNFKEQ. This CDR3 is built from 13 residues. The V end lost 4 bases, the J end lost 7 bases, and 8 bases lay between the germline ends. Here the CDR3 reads CASSPNLNSPLHF. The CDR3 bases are TGTGCCAGCAGCCCCAACCTAAATTCACCCCTCCACTTT.

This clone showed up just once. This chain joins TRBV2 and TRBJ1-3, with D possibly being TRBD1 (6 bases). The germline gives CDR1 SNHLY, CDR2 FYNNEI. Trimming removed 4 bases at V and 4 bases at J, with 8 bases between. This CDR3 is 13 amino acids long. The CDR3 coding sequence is TGTGCCAGCAGTGCAGGGGTCGGAAACACCATATATTTT. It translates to CASSAGVGNTIYF.

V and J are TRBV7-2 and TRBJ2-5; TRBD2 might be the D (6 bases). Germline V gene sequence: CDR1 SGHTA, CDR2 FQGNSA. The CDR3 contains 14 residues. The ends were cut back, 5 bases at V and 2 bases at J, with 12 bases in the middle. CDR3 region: CASSGGTSQETQYF. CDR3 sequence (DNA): TGTGCCAGCAGCGGAGGGACCTCACAAGAGACCCAGTACTTC.

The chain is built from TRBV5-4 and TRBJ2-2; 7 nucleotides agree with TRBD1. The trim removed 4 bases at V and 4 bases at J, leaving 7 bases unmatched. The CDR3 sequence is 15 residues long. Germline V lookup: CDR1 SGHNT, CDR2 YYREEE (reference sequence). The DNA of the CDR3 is TGTGCCAGCAGCCAGACAGGGTGGGGCACCGGGGAGCTGTTTTTT. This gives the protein CASSQTGWGTGELFF.

The CDR3 is CASSEAASSYNEQFF. As DNA, the CDR3 is TGTGCCAGCAGTGAAGCGGCTAGCTCCTACAATGAGCAGTTCTTC. The chain carries TRBV6-1 and TRBJ2-1; D not certain. Looked up from germline, CDR1 is MNHNS and CDR2 is SASEGT. Trimming shortened V by 0 bases and J by 0 bases, and 6 bases separated the two germline ends. The CDR3 has 15 residues.

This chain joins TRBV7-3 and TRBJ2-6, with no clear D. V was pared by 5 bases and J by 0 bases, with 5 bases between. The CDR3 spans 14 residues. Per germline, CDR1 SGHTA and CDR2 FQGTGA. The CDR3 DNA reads TGTGCCAGCAGCCGAGTCTCTGGGGCCAACGTCCTGACTTTC. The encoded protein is CASSRVSGANVLTF.

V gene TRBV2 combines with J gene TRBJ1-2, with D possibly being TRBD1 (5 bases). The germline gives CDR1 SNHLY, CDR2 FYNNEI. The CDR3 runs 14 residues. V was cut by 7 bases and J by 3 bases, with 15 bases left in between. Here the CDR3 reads CASTYFREDYGYTF. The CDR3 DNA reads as TGTGCCAGCACCTACTTCAGGGAGGACTATGGCTACACCTTC.

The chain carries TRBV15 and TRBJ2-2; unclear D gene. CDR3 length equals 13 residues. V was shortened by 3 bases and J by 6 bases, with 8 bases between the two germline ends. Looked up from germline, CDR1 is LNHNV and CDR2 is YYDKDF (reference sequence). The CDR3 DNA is TGTGCCACCAGCAGTAGAGTCGCCGGGGAGCTGTTTTTT. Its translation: CATSSRVAGELFF.

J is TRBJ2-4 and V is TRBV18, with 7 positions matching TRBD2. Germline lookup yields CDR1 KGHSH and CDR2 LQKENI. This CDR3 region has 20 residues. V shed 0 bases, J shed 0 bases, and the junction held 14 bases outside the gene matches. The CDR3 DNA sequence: TGTGCCAGCTCACCACCGTATCCCACGAGGGGACTAATAGCCAAAAACATTCAGTACTTC. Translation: CASSPPYPTRGLIAKNIQYF.

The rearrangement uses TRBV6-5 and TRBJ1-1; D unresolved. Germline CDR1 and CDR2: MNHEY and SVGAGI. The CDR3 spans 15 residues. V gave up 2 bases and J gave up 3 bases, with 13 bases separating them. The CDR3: CASSYGGRRDTEAFF. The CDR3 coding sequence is TGTGCCAGCAGTTACGGTGGCAGGAGGGACACTGAAGCTTTCTTT.

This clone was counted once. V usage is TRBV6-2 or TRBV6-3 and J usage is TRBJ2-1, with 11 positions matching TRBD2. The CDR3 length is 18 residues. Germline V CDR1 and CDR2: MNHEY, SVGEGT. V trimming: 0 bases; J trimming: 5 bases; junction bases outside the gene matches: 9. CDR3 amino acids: CASSYSGSGRAGNNEQFF. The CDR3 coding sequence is TGTGCCAGCAGTTACTCGGGTAGCGGGAGGGCCGGCAACAATGAGCAGTTCTTC.

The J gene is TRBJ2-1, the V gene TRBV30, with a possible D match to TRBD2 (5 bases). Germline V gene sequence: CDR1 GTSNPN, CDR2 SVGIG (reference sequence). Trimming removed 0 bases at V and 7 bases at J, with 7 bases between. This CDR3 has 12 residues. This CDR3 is CAWSVRGNEQFF. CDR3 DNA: TGTGCCTGGAGTGTACGAGGGAATGAGCAGTTCTTC.

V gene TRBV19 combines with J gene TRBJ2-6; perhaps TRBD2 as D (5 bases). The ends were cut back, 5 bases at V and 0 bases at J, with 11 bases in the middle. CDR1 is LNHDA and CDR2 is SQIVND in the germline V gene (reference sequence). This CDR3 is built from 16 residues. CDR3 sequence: CASSLTGFSGANVLTF. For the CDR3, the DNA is TGTGCCAGTAGTTTAACGGGGTTCTCTGGGGCCAACGTCCTGACTTTC.

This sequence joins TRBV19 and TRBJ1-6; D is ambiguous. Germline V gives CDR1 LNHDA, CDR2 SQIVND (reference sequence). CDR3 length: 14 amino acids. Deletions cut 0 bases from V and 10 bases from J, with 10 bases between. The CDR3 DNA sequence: TGTGCCAGTAGTATAGAGACCAGCAGGTCACCCCTCCACTTT. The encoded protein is CASSIETSRSPLHF. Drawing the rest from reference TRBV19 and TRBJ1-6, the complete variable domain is DGGITQSPKYLFRKEGQNVTLSCEQNLNHDAMYWYRQDPGQGLRLIYYSQIVNDFQKGDIAEGYSVSREKKESFPLTVTSAQKNPTAFYLCASSIETSRSPLHFGNGTRLTVT.

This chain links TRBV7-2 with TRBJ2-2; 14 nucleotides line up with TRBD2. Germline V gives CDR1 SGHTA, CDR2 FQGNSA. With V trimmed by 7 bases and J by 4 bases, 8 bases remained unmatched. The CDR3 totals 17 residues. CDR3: CASIPGLAGVGTGELFF. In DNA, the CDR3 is TGTGCCAGCATTCCGGGACTAGCGGGAGTGGGCACCGGGGAGCTGTTTTTT.